This TCR beta chain appears in the sequencing data of a study of glioma-infiltrating T cells. Study-level points and caveats: Tissue and blood shared very few CDR3 sequences. Tissue-blood divergence was below expectation in non-neoplastic patients, above in gliomas.

Germline V gives CDR1 DFQATT, CDR2 SNEGSKA (reference sequence). The CDR3 runs 13 residues. V was pared by 4 bases and J by 5 bases, with 6 bases of the junction left unmatched. In this sample, this clonotype is medium-sized (0.01 to 0.1%). Its antigen is unknown. Amplification of TCR alpha and beta CDR3 regions from RNA used iRepertoire nested multiplex PCR. Input was roughly 85-450 ng of tissue mRNA or PBMC total RNA. MiXCR was run by TCRdb on the multiplex PCR reads, yielding one entry per CDR3 protein. The repertoire includes more than 9,000 distinct CDR3 sequences, roughly 61% of them detected once, and less than 25% sits in the top ten.

The sequence was collected from a human donor with low-grade glioma or glioblastoma, undergoing nonglioma brain surgery, or in good health (not recorded which). This rearrangement joins TRBV20-1 to TRBJ1-2; 8 nucleotides match TRBD1. Sequenced material: glioma tissue, nonneoplastic brain tissue, or PBMCs (not recorded which). CDR3: CSATTGVGYGYTF. CDR3 DNA: TGCAGTGCTACGACAGGGGTTGGGTATGGCTACACCTTC.